These 28 T cell receptor beta chains came from one sample sequenced in a study of blood T cells in healthy people across ages (dated by TCRdb to about 2015). The method behind the library was 5' RACE. This sample was sequenced with an Illumina HiSeq 2500. A second PCR of about 6 to 11 cycles was run with a J-beta primer mix and a sample-barcoded 5' primer. The public reads were run again by TCRdb, first through fastp at Q25 and then through MiXCR, and only productive beta chains were kept. Every distinct CDR3 protein forms one entry, paired with its most common genes and DNA. Here the sample has roughly 1,500,000 distinct CDR3 sequences; roughly 40% occur a single time. The ten largest account for 7% to 9.5% of the sample. Sequenced: blood. The receptors come from a woman aged 18-29 years in good health.

The V and J genes are TRBV2 and TRBJ2-6; 7 bases align to TRBD2. The CDR3 is 17 amino acids. V gave up 5 bases and J gave up 0 bases; unmatched junction bases: 7. The germline V gene has CDR1 SNHLY and CDR2 FYNNEI. In nucleotides, the CDR3 is TGTGCCAGCAGTTCAGCGGGGACCATCTCTGGGGCCAACGTCCTGACTTTC. It translates to CASSSAGTISGANVLTF.

This clonotype was recorded a few times. V and J are TRBV27 and TRBJ2-7, with D uncertain. CDR1 MNHEY and CDR2 SMNVEV come from the germline V gene (reference sequence). V was cut by 3 bases and J by 12 bases, with 18 bases left in between. There are 13 residues in the CDR3. The CDR3 here is CASSLAMWDNPYF. The CDR3 region has the DNA TGTGCCAGCAGTTTGGCGATGTGGGATAACCCGTACTTC.

This clonotype has more than one count but fewer than ten. The J gene is TRBJ2-1, the V gene TRBV7-2; 7 positions match TRBD2. Germline V gene lookup returns CDR1 SGHTA and CDR2 FQGNSA. Trimming cost V 1 base and J 0 bases; bases outside gene matches: 6. The CDR3 loop spans 17 amino acids. The CDR3 here is CASSLVVAGGSYNEQFF. The CDR3 nucleotides read TGTGCCAGCAGCTTAGTGGTAGCGGGCGGCTCCTACAATGAGCAGTTCTTC.

The chain couples TRBV2 to TRBJ2-3; D unclear. Trimming took off 6 bases at V and 0 bases at J, with 10 bases between the two ends. The CDR3 is 14 residues long. Germline assignment: CDR1 SNHLY and CDR2 FYNNEI. The CDR3 here is CASRKEGSTDTQYF. As DNA, the CDR3 is TGTGCCAGCAGGAAGGAAGGGAGCACAGATACGCAGTATTTT.

This clonotype has more than one count but fewer than ten. The rearrangement joins TRBV5-1 to TRBJ1-4, with D perhaps TRBD1 (5 bases). This CDR3 region has 17 residues. Trimming removed 4 bases at V and 4 bases at J, with 20 bases between. In germline, CDR1 is SGHRS, CDR2 YFSETQ. The chain's CDR3 is CASSPRDPTSVNEKLFF. CDR3 nucleotides: TGCGCCAGCAGCCCGCGGGACCCGACTTCAGTTAATGAAAAACTGTTTTTT.

The table lists this clonotype with a few counts. V usage is TRBV29-1 and J usage is TRBJ2-1; D ambiguous. CDR1 is SQVTM and CDR2 is ANQGSEA in the germline V gene. V was cut by 8 bases and J by 2 bases, with 10 bases left in between. CDR3 length equals 12 residues. This chain's CDR3 is CSLSVPYNEQFF. CDR3 coding DNA: TGCAGCTTATCCGTGCCCTACAATGAGCAGTTCTTC.

Worth noting for this clonotype: This could be a read error, since a much larger clone is one nucleotide away. V is TRBV29-1 and J is TRBJ2-1, with 7 bases lining up with TRBD2. CDR1 is SQVTM, CDR2 ANQGSEA, per germline. The CDR3 has 12 amino acids. The CDR3 reads CGAGLADNEQFF. The CDR3 DNA reads TGCGGCGCCGGTCTAGCGGACAATGAGCAGTTCTTC.

The V call is TRBV29-1, the J call TRBJ2-3; D remains unclear. The CDR3 spans 11 residues. Germline V gene sequence: CDR1 SQVTM, CDR2 ANQGSEA. Trimming took 4 bases from V and 6 from J, leaving 8 bases between them. In DNA form, the CDR3 reads TGCAGCGTTGGAGTTGCGGATACGCAGTATTTT. Protein product: CSVGVADTQYF.

The rearrangement joins TRBV20-1 to TRBJ2-5; TRBD2 is a possible D gene (6 bases). Germline-derived CDR1 and CDR2 are DFQATT and SNEGSKA (reference sequence). The CDR3 is 13 residues long. V was trimmed by 6 bases and J by 3 bases, leaving 14 bases between them. The CDR3 protein is CSAPPTGEETQYF. CDR3 nucleotides: TGCAGTGCCCCTCCCACGGGGGAAGAGACCCAGTACTTC.

This chain uses TRBV9 with TRBJ2-2, with TRBD2 matching 13 bases. Unmatched junction bases numbered 18, after V lost 4 bases and J lost 6 bases. This CDR3 is 20 amino acids long. The germline V gene encodes CDR1 SGDLS and CDR2 YYNGEE. The chain's CDR3 is CASSYRLRETSGGIAGELFF. Written as DNA, the CDR3 is TGTGCCAGCAGCTATCGACTCAGGGAGACTAGCGGGGGGATCGCCGGGGAGCTGTTTTTT.

The chain joins TRBV2 to TRBJ2-7, with D tentatively TRBD2 (5 bases). The CDR3 spans 13 residues. Per germline, CDR1 SNHLY and CDR2 FYNNEI. The V gene lost 7 bases and the J gene lost 5 bases, with 15 bases spanning the gap. In nucleotides, the CDR3 is TGTGCCAGCAAGGAGGCAGAGACCCACGAGCAGTACTTC. It encodes CASKEAETHEQYF.

The chain is built from TRBV7-2 and TRBJ2-5, with TRBD2 matching 14 bases. CDR3 length equals 17 residues. Trimming took 6 bases from V and 5 from J; bases not matched to a gene: 11. The V gene's germline CDR1 is SGHTA and CDR2 FQGNSA. CDR3 coding DNA: TGTGCCAGCAGGTTACACGGACTAGCGGGAGGCGGGGAGACCCAGTACTTC. Translated, it gives CASRLHGLAGGGETQYF.

The chain links TRBV20-1 to TRBJ2-1; 13 nucleotides align to TRBD2. CDR1 DFQATT and CDR2 SNEGSKA come from the germline V gene (reference sequence). CDR3 length: 17 residues. V gave up 2 bases and J gave up 2 bases; unmatched junction bases: 6. For the CDR3, the DNA is TGCAGTGCTAGATCATGGGGGACTAGCGGGACCTACAATGAGCAGTTCTTC. Its translation is CSARSWGTSGTYNEQFF.

This rearrangement joins TRBV28 to TRBJ1-1, with D uncertain. V lost 8 bases and J lost 11, with 12 bases in between. Germline CDR1 and CDR2: MDHEN and SYDVKM. The CDR3 loop spans 10 amino acids. The CDR3 region has the DNA TGTGCCAGCGGAGCTATGGGGGCTTTCTTT. As protein: CASGAMGAFF.

V gene TRBV28 combines with J gene TRBJ2-7; possibly TRBD2 for D (5 bases). Trimming removed 6 bases at V and 3 bases at J, with 18 bases between. This CDR3 is built from 15 residues. Germline CDR1 reads MDHEN; CDR2 reads SYDVKM. In DNA, the CDR3 is TGTGCCAGCAGGTTCCTGGAGGAACCTATCTACGAGCAGTACTTC. This encodes CASRFLEEPIYEQYF.

This rearrangement joins TRBV2 to TRBJ1-5; D perhaps matches TRBD1 (5 bases). This CDR3 has 14 residues. Trimming pared 6 bases from V and 8 bases from J, leaving 17 bases between. CDR1 and CDR2 from the germline V gene are SNHLY and FYNNEI. The CDR3 loop is CASRITGGGEPQHF. DNA for the CDR3: TGTGCCAGCAGAATAACGGGGGGTGGGGAGCCCCAGCATTTT.

This clonotype has a handful of counts. The chain couples TRBV11-2 to TRBJ2-1; 13 bases fit TRBD2. Germline V gives CDR1 SGHAT, CDR2 FQNNGV. The J segment lost 7 bases and the V segment lost 5 bases, leaving 17 bases of the junction unmatched. CDR3 size: 19 residues. For the CDR3, the DNA is TGTGCCAGCAGCCCCCCGGGACTAGCGGGGTCAGACATATTGAATGAGCAGTTCTTC. Protein product: CASSPPGLAGSDILNEQFF.

This chain joins TRBV4-1 and TRBJ2-7; tentatively, D is TRBD2 (7 bases). Germline loops: CDR1 MGHRA, CDR2 YSYEKL. Deletions cut 6 bases from V and 3 bases from J, with 18 bases between. The CDR3 has 15 amino acids. The CDR3 coding sequence is TGCGCCAGCAGTCCAAAGGGGGGGGGTATCTACGAGCAGTACTTC. It is translated as CASSPKGGGIYEQYF.

This clonotype showed up just a few times. One end of the junction varies from germline; a read error may be responsible. The chain combines TRBV7-9 with TRBJ1-2; 7 bases align to TRBD1. Germline CDR1 reads SEHNR; CDR2 reads FQNEAQ (reference sequence). This CDR3 is built from 15 residues. CDR3 region: CPSSDGQVANYGYTF. The CDR3 DNA reads as TGTCCCAGCAGCGACGGACAGGTTGCTAACTATGGCTACACCTTC.

This clonotype was recorded a few times. The chain is built from TRBV20-1 and TRBJ1-6, with D uncertain. From germline, CDR1 is DFQATT and CDR2 SNEGSKA (reference sequence). This CDR3 comprises 15 residues. Trimming took off 3 bases at V and 12 bases at J, with 21 bases between the two ends. The chain's CDR3 is CSARPAPGEIRPLHF. CDR3 DNA: TGCAGTGCTAGGCCAGCCCCGGGAGAAATAAGACCCCTCCACTTT.

The chain recombines TRBV5-1 with TRBJ2-1; D unresolved. V was pared by 4 bases and J by 3 bases, with 17 bases between. The CDR3 has 16 amino acids. Germline-derived CDR1 and CDR2 are SGHRS and YFSETQ. The CDR3 loop is CASSPGSGSFYNEQFF. CDR3 nucleotide sequence: TGCGCCAGCAGCCCGGGCTCGGGCAGCTTCTACAATGAGCAGTTCTTC.

This clonotype was seen more than once but under ten times. The chain has TRBV6-1 and TRBJ2-3; 14 bases agree with TRBD2. This CDR3 is built from 20 residues. Germline-derived CDR1 and CDR2 are MNHNS and SASEGT. V was clipped by 5 bases and J by 1 base; unmatched bases: 14. CDR3 in amino acids: CASSLPTSGGALVGTDTQYF. The CDR3 coding sequence is TGTGCCAGCAGTCTCCCGACTAGCGGGGGGGCCCTGGTTGGCACAGATACGCAGTATTTT.

The V and J genes are TRBV18 and TRBJ2-3; 11 bases fit TRBD1. Germline V gene sequence: CDR1 KGHSH, CDR2 LQKENI. The CDR3 loop spans 16 amino acids. Unmatched junction bases numbered 7, after V lost 3 bases and J lost 5 bases. The CDR3 DNA follows: TGTGCCAGCTCACCTCTGGACAGGGGGCAGGTAGATACGCAGTATTTT. Protein product: CASSPLDRGQVDTQYF.

The genes are TRBV7-9 and TRBJ2-1, with 14 bases lining up with TRBD2. The CDR3 runs to 16 residues. CDR1 and CDR2 (germline): SEHNR, FQNEAQ (reference sequence). Trimming cost V 7 bases and J 9 bases; bases outside gene matches: 11. CDR3 region: CASILGLAGARIEQFF. For the CDR3, the DNA is TGTGCCAGCATCTTGGGACTAGCGGGAGCTAGAATTGAGCAGTTCTTC.

The chain is built from TRBV27 and TRBJ2-7; D could derive from TRBD1 or TRBD2 (5 bases each). This CDR3 is 14 amino acids long. From germline, CDR1 is MNHEY and CDR2 SMNVEV (reference sequence). Trimming cost V 3 bases and J 3 bases, with 12 bases left between them. The CDR3 sequence: CASSFGANSYEQYF. The DNA for the CDR3 is TGTGCCAGCAGTTTCGGGGCTAACAGCTACGAGCAGTACTTC.

The chain carries TRBV25-1 and TRBJ2-5; the match to TRBD1 covers 10 bases. With V trimmed by 4 bases and J by 4 bases, 12 bases remained unmatched. Germline CDR1 MGHDK, CDR2 SYGVNS. The CDR3 is 17 amino acids. In nucleotides, the CDR3 is TGTGCCAGCAGTGGGGGACAGGGGATTATGCACGGAGAGACCCAGTACTTC. Translated: CASSGGQGIMHGETQYF.

V gene TRBV4-1 combines with J gene TRBJ2-3; D not certain. The CDR3 runs 14 residues. V was cut by 5 bases and J by 3 bases, with 12 bases left in between. From germline, CDR1 is MGHRA and CDR2 YSYEKL. The chain's CDR3 is CASSWRTATDTQYF. The CDR3, as DNA: TGCGCCAGCAGCTGGCGGACGGCTACAGATACGCAGTATTTT.

The V call is TRBV12-3 or TRBV12-4, the J call TRBJ1-1; tentative D call: TRBD1 (5 bases). The CDR3 spans 17 residues. Trimming took 8 bases from V and 0 from J, leaving 22 bases between them. In DNA form, the CDR3 reads TGTGCCAGCGAACCGGGGGTCCGGACACCCATGAACACTGAAGCTTTCTTT. Protein: CASEPGVRTPMNTEAFF.